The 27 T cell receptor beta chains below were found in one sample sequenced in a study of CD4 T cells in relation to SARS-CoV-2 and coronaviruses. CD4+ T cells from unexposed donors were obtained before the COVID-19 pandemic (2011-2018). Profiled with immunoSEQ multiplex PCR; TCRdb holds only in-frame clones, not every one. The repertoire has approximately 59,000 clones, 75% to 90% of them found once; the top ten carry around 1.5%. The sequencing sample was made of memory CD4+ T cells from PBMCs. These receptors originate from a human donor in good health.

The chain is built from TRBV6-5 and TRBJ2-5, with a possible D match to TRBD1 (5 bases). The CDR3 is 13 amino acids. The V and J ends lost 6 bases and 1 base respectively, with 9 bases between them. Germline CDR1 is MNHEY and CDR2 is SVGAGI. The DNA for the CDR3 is TGTGCCAGCAGCCAGGGTTTCCAAGAGACCCAGTACTTC. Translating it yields CASSQGFQETQYF.

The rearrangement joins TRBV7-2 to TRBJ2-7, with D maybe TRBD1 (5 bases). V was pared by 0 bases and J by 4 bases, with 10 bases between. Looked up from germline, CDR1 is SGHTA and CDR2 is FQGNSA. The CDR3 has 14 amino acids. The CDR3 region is CASSLANQGYEQYF. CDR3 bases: TGTGCCAGCAGCTTAGCGAACCAGGGTTACGAGCAGTACTTC.

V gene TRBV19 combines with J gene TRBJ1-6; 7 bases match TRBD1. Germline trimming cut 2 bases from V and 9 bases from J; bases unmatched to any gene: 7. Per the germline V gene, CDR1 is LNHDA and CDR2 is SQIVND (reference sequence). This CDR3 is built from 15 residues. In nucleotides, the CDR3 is TGTGCCAGTAGTATATGGGGCAGGGGGTTTTCACCCCTCCACTTT. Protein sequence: CASSIWGRGFSPLHF.

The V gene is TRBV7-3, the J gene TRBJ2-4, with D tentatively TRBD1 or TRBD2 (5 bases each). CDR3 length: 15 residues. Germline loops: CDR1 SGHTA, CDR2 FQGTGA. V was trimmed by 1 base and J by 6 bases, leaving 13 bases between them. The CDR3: CASSLSSQAGNIQYF. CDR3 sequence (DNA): TGTGCCAGCAGCTTAAGCTCACAGGCGGGAAACATTCAGTACTTC. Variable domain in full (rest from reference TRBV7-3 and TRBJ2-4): GAGVSQTPSNKVTEKGKYVELRCDPISGHTALYWYRQSLGQGPEFLIYFQGTGAADDSGLPNDRFFAVRPEGSVSTLKIQRTERGDSAVYLCASSLSSQAGNIQYFGAGTRLSVL.

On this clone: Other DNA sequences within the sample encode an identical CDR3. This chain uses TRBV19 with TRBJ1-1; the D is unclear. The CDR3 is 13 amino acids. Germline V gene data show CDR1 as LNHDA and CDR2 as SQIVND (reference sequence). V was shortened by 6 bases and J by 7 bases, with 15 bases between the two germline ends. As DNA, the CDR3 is TGTGCCAGTAGCATCTCGACAAACGGTGAAGCTTTCTTT. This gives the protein CASSISTNGEAFF.

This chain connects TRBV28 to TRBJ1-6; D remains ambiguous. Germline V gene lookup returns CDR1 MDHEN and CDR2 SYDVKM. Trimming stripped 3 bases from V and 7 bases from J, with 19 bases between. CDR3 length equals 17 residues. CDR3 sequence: CASSFDPRSRVNSPLHF. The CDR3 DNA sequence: TGTGCCAGCAGTTTCGATCCAAGAAGTAGGGTGAATTCACCCCTCCACTTT.

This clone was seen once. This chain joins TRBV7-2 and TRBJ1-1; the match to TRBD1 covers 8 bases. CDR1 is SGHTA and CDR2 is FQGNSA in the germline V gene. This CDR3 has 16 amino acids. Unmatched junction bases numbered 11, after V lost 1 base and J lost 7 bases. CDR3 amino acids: CASSLGFGQGPDEAFF. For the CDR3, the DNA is TGTGCCAGCAGCTTAGGTTTCGGACAGGGCCCGGATGAAGCTTTCTTT.

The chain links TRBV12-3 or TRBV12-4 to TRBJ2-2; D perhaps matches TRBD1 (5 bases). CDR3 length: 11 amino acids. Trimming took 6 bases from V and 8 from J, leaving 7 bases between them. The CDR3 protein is CASSRTGELFF. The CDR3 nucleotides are TGTGCCAGCAGCCGGACAGGGGAGCTGTTTTTT.

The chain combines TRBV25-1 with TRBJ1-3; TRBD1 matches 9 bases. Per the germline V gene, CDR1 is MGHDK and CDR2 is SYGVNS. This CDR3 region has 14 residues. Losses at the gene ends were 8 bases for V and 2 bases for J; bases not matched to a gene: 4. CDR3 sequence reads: CASGRQGAGNTIYF. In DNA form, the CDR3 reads TGTGCCAGCGGACGACAGGGGGCTGGAAACACCATATATTTT. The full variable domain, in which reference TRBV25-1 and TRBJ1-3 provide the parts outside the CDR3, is EADIYQTPRYLVIGTGKKITLECSQTMGHDKMYWYQQDPGMELHLIHYSYGVNSTEKGDLSSESTVSRIRTEHFPLTLESARPSHTSQYLCASGRQGAGNTIYFGEGSWLTVV.

The DNA of the CDR3 is TGCGCCAGCAGCTTGGAAGGTAACACCATATATTTT. Amino acids: CASSLEGNTIYF. The chain carries TRBV5-1 and TRBJ1-3; no clear D gene. Germline CDR1 and CDR2: SGHRS and YFSETQ. The CDR3 consists of 12 residues. Trimming stripped 0 bases from V and 7 bases from J, with 5 bases between.

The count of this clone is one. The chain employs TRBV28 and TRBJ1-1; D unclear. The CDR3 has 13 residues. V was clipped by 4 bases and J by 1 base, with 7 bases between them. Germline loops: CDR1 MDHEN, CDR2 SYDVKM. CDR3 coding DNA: TGTGCCAGCAGTTGGGCGGGGAACACTGAAGCTTTCTTT. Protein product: CASSWAGNTEAFF.

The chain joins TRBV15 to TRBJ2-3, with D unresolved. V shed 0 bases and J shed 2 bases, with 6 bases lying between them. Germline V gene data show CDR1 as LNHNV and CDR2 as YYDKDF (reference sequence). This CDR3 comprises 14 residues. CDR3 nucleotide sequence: TGTGCCACCAGCAGAGATCGGTTCACAGATACGCAGTATTTT. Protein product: CATSRDRFTDTQYF. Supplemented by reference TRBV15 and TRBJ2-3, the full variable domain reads DAMVIQNPRYQVTQFGKPVTLSCSQTLNHNVMYWYQQKSSQAPKLLFHYYDKDFNNEADTPDNFQSRRPNTSFCFLDIRSPGLGDTAMYLCATSRDRFTDTQYFGPGTRLTVL.

The CDR3 protein is CASSKGDRGYGNQPQHF. CDR3 bases: TGTGCCAGCAGCAAAGGGGACAGGGGGTATGGGAATCAGCCCCAGCATTTT. The V gene is TRBV21-1, the J gene TRBJ1-5; TRBD1, the table's D call, was not compared with the DNA. TRBV21-1 is a pseudogene segment. The CDR3 totals 17 residues.

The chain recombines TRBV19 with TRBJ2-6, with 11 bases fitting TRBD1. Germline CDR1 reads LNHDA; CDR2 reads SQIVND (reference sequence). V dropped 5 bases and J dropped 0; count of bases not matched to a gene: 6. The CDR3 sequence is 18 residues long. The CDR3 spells CASSSGTGGSSGANVLTF. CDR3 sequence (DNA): TGTGCCAGTAGTTCAGGGACAGGGGGTAGCTCTGGGGCCAACGTCCTGACTTTC.

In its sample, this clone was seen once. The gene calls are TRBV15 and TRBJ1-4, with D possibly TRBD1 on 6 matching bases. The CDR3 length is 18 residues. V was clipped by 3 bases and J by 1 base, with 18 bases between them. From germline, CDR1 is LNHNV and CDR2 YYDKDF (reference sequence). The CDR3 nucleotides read TGTGCCACCAGCAGGGGGTCACGGGGGGCAGTAACTAATGAAAAACTGTTTTTT. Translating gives CATSRGSRGAVTNEKLFF.

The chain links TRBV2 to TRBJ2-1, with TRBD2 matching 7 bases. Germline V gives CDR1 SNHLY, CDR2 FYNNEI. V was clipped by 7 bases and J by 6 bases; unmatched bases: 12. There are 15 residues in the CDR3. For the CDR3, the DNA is TGTGCCAGCACCACCCAGGGATTAGCGGGCAATGAGCAGTTCTTC. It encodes CASTTQGLAGNEQFF. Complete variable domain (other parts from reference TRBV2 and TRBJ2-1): EPEVTQTPSHQVTQMGQEVILRCVPISNHLYFYWYRQILGQKVEFLVSFYNNEISEKSEIFDDQFSVERPDGSNFTLKIRSTKLEDSAMYFCASTTQGLAGNEQFFGPGTRLTVL.

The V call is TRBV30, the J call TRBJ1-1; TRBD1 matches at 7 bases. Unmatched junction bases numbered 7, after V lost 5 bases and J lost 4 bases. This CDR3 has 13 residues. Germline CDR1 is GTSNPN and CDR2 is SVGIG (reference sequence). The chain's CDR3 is CAWARGPGTEAFF. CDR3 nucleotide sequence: TGTGCCTGGGCTAGGGGGCCCGGCACTGAAGCTTTCTTT.

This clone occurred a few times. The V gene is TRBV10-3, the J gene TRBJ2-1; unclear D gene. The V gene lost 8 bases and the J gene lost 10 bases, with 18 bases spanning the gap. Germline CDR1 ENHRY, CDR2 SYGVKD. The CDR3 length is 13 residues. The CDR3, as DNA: TGTGCCATCCAAGCGTCGGGCCAAATGGAGCAGTTCTTC. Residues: CAIQASGQMEQFF.

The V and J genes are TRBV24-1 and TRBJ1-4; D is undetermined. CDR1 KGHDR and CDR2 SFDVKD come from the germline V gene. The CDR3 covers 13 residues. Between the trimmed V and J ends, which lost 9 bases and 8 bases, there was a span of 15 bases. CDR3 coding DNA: TGTGCCACCCGGGCAGCCTCGGGGGAAAAACTGTTTTTT. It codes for CATRAASGEKLFF.

Here the CDR3 DNA reads TGCGCCAGCAGCTTGGTACAGGGAGGAGACATTCAGTACTTC. It encodes CASSLVQGGDIQYF. The gene calls are TRBV5-1 and TRBJ2-4, with D perhaps TRBD1 or TRBD2 (6 bases each). This CDR3 region has 14 residues. The germline V gene encodes CDR1 SGHRS and CDR2 YFSETQ. V gave up 0 bases and J gave up 8 bases, with 12 bases separating them.

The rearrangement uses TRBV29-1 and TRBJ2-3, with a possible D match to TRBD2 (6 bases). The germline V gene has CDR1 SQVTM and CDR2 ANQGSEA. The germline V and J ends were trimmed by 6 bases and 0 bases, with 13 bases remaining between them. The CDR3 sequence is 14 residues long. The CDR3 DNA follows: TGCAGCGTCCGGGACTTCGGAAGCACAGATACGCAGTATTTT. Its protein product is CSVRDFGSTDTQYF.

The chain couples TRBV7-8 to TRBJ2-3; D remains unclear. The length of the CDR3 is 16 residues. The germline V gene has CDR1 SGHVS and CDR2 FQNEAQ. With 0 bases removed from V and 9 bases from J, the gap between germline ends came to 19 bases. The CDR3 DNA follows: TGTGCCAGCAGCTTAGCCGTCAGAAGCTTTGATTCGACGCAGTATTTT. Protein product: CASSLAVRSFDSTQYF. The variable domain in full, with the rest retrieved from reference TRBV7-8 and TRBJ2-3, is GAGVSQSPRYKVAKRGQDVALRCDPISGHVSLFWYQQALGQGPEFLTYFQNEAQLDKSGLPSDRFFAERPEGSVSTLKIQRTQQEDSAVYLCASSLAVRSFDSTQYFGPGTRLTVL.

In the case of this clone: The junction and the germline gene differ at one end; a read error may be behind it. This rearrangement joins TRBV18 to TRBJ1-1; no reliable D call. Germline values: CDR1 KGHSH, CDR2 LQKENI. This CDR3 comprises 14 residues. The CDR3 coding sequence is TGTGCCAGCTCGCCACCCAGTTCGGTGACTGAAGCTTTCTTT. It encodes CASSPPSSVTEAFF.

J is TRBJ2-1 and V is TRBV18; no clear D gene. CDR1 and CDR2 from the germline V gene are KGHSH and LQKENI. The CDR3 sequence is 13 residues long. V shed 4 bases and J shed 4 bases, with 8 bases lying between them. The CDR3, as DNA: TGTGCCAGCTCACAAGCTAGATACAATGAGCAGTTCTTC. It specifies CASSQARYNEQFF.

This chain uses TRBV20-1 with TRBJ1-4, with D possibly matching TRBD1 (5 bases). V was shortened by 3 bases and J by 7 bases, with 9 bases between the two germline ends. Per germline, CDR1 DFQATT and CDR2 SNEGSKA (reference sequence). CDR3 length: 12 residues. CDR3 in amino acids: CSASSGVEKLFF. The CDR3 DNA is TGCAGTGCTAGTTCGGGGGTTGAAAAACTGTTTTTT.

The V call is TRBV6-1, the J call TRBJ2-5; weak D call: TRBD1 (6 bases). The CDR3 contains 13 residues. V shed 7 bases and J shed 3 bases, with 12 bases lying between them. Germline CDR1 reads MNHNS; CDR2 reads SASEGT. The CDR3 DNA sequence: TGTGCCAGCACAACAGGGTCGGAAGAGACCCAGTACTTC. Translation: CASTTGSEETQYF.

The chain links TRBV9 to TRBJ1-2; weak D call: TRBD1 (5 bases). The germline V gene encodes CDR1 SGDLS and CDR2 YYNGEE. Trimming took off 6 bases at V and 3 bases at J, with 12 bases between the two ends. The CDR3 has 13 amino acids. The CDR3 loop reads CASNTGGDYGYTF. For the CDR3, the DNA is TGTGCCAGCAATACGGGAGGGGACTATGGCTACACCTTC.